The 3 T cell receptor beta chains in this list originate from one sample, sequenced in a study of blood T cell repertoires in COVID-19. The protocol was immunoSEQ multiplex PCR, while the TCRdb copy is restricted to in-frame clones and leaves out a portion. The sample contains 200,000 to 300,000 clones, 65% to 85% of which appear only once. Specimen: peripheral blood. These receptors were taken from a man aged 40-55 years with acute or convalescent COVID-19.

J is TRBJ1-2 and V is TRBV12-5; 9 bases are a match to TRBD1. This CDR3 spans 15 amino acids. V lost 0 bases to trimming and J lost 8 bases; unmatched junction nucleotides: 7. CDR1 and CDR2 from the germline V gene are LGHNT and FRNRAP. CDR3 in DNA: TGTGCTAGTGGTTTGGTACCGGACAGGGGACCGGGCTACACCTTC. This translates into CASGLVPDRGPGYTF.

The chain couples TRBV19 to TRBJ1-1; 11 bases fit TRBD1. The CDR3 runs 17 residues. The germline V gene encodes CDR1 LNHDA and CDR2 SQIVND (reference sequence). V shed 5 bases, J shed 4 bases, and the junction held 12 bases outside the gene matches. The CDR3 sequence: CASSLTSGTGGSTEAFF. The DNA for the CDR3 is TGTGCCAGTAGTCTCACCTCGGGGACAGGGGGAAGCACTGAAGCTTTCTTT.

This clone was detected only a few times. The V and J genes are TRBV6-2 or TRBV6-3 and TRBJ2-1; D remains unclear. CDR3 length equals 16 residues. The germline V gene encodes CDR1 MNHEY and CDR2 SVGEGT. V was clipped by 2 bases and J by 0 bases, with 11 bases between them. The CDR3: CASSYLVVDSYNEQFF. The CDR3 DNA sequence: TGTGCCAGCAGTTACCTCGTCGTAGACTCCTACAATGAGCAGTTCTTC.